This TCR beta chain derives from a study of T cell responses to AZD1222 COVID-19 vaccine. Germline V CDR1 and CDR2: SGHAT, FQNNGV. This CDR3 spans 15 amino acids. The V segment lost 2 bases and the J segment 5 bases; nucleotides outside the gene matches: 6. Only in-frame clones appear in the TCRdb table, and some are missing; sequencing was by immunoSEQ multiplex PCR. Of more than 95,000 clones listed, around 92% are singletons. The clonotype originates from an adult in good health. V and J are TRBV11-2 and TRBJ2-7; 10 bases line up with TRBD1. Specimen: peripheral blood, collected on day 0 of AZD1222 vaccination. Here the CDR3 reads CASSLIRTGGNEQYF. The CDR3 DNA is TGTGCCAGCAGCTTAATAAGGACAGGGGGAAACGAGCAGTACTTC.